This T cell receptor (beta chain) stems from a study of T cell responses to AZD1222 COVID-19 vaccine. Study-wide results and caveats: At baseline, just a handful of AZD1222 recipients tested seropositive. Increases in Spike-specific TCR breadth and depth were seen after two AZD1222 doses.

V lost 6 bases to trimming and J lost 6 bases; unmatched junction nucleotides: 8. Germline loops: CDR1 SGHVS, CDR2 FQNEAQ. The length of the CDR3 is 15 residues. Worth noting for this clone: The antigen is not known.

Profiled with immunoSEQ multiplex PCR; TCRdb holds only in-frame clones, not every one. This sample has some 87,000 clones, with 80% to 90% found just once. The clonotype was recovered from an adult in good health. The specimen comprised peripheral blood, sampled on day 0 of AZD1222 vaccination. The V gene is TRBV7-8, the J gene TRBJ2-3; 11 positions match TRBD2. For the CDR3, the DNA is TGTGCCAGCAGGTTACTAGCGGGAGCATTCGATACGCAGTATTTT. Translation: CASRLLAGAFDTQYF.